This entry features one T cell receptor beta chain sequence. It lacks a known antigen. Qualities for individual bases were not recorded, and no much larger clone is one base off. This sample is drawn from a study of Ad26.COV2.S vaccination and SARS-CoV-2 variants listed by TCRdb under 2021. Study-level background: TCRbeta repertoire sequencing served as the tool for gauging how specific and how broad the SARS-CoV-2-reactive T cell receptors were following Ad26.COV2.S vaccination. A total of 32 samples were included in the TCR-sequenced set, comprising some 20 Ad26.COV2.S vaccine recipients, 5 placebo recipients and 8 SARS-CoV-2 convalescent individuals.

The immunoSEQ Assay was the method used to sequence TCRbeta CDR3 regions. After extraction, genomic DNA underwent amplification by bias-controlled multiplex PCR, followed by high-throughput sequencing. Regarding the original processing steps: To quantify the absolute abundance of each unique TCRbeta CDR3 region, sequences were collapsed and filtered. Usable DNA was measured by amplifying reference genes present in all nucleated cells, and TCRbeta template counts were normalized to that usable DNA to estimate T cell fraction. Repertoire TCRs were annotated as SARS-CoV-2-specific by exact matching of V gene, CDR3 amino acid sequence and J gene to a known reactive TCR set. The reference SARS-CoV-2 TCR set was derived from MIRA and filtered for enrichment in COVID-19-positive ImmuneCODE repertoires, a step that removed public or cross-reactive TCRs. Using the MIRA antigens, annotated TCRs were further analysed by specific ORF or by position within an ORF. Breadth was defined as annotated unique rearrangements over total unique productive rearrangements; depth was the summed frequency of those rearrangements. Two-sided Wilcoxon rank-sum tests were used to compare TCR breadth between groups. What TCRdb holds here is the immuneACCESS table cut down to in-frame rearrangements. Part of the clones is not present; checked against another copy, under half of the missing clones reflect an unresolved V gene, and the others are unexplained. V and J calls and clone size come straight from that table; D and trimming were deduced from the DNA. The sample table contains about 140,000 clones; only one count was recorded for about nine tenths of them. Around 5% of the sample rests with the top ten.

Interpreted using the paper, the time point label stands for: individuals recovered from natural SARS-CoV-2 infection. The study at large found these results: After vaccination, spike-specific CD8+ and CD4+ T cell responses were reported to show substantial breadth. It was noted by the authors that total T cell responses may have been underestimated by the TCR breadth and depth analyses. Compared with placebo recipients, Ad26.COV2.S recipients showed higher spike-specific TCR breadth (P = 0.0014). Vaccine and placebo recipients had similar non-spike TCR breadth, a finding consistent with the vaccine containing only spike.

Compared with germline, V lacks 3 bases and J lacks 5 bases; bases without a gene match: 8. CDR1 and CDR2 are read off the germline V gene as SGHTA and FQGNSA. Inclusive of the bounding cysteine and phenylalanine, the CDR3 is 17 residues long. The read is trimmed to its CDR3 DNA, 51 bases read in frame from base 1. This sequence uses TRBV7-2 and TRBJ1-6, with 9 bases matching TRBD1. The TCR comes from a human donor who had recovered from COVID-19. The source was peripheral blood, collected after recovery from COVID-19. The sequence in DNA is TGTGCCAGCAGCTTTCTACCGGGACAGGGCAATAATTCACCCCTCCACTTT. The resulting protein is CASSFLPGQGNNSPLHF.